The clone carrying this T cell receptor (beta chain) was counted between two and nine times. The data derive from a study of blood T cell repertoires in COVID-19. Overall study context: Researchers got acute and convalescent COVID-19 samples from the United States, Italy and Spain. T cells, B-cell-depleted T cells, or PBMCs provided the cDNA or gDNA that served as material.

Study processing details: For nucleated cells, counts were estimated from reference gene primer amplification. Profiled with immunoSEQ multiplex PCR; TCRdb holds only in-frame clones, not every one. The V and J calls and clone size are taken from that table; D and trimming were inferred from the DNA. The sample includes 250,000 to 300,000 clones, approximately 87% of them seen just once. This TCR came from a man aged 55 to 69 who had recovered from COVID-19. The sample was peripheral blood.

This CDR3 is CASSPQDYEQYF. The CDR3 nucleotides read TGTGCCAGCTCACCTCAGGACTACGAGCAGTACTTC. The chain uses TRBV18 and TRBJ2-7; D is undetermined. In germline, CDR1 is KGHSH, CDR2 LQKENI. There are 12 residues in the CDR3. V was trimmed by 3 bases and J by 3 bases, leaving 6 bases between them.